Listed here are 19 T cell receptor beta chains from one sample, sequenced in a study of T cells in Graves' hyperthyroidism and ophthalmopathy. It was RNA transcripts that yielded the amplified TCR beta CDR3 regions. RT-PCR in the first round (using the HTBI primer set) targeted the TCR CDR3. Each CDR3 protein is one row after TCRdb ran MiXCR on the multiplex PCR reads. The table lists nearly 600,000 distinct CDR3 sequences, around 14% of them singletons. The sample comprised blood. Receptors originate from a young woman with Graves' ophthalmopathy.

This rearrangement joins TRBV27 to TRBJ2-7, with TRBD1 matching over 9 bases. J lost 2 bases, V lost 1 base, and 3 bases had no gene match. CDR1 MNHEY and CDR2 SMNVEV come from the germline V gene (reference sequence). There are 15 residues in the CDR3. The CDR3 nucleotides read TGTGCCAGCAGTTTATTAACAGGGGGCACCTACGAGCAGTACTTC. Translation gives CASSLLTGGTYEQYF.

The table lists this clonotype with a few counts. This chain links TRBV30 with TRBJ1-2; 7 bases line up with TRBD1. V was clipped by 0 bases and J by 5 bases; unmatched bases: 6. The germline V gene encodes CDR1 GTSNPN and CDR2 SVGIG (reference sequence). CDR3 length equals 14 residues. The CDR3 loop is CAWSVGTANYGYTF. In DNA form, the CDR3 reads TGTGCCTGGAGTGTTGGGACAGCGAATTATGGCTACACCTTC.

J is TRBJ1-3 and V is TRBV19; unclear D gene. Germline V lookup: CDR1 LNHDA, CDR2 SQIVND (reference sequence). The CDR3 is made up of 15 amino acids. V lost 6 bases and J lost 3, with 15 bases in between. Here the CDR3 reads CASSPISGGGNTIYF. The CDR3 nucleotides are TGTGCCAGTAGCCCCATTTCGGGCGGTGGAAACACCATATATTTT.

This clonotype was seen at least ten times. This rearrangement joins TRBV7-2 to TRBJ1-1; D is perhaps TRBD1 (5 bases). CDR1 SGHTA and CDR2 FQGNSA come from the germline V gene. The CDR3 has 13 residues. Trimming took 3 bases from V and 3 from J, leaving 8 bases between them. CDR3: CASSLGEDTEAFF. Written as DNA, the CDR3 is TGTGCCAGCAGCTTGGGGGAGGACACTGAAGCTTTCTTT.

This sequence joins TRBV29-1 and TRBJ1-1; weak D call: TRBD1 (6 bases). The CDR3 totals 13 residues. V gave up 5 bases and J gave up 4 bases, with 14 bases separating them. Germline V gene lookup returns CDR1 SQVTM and CDR2 ANQGSEA. CDR3 bases: TGCAGCGTTCGGACAGTGGAGGGCACTGAAGCTTTCTTT. Translation gives CSVRTVEGTEAFF.

The J gene is TRBJ2-7, the V gene TRBV30; D is unresolved. Germline V gene data show CDR1 as GTSNPN and CDR2 as SVGIG (reference sequence). The CDR3 consists of 12 residues. The V end was cut by 3 bases, the J end by 0 bases, with 6 bases between. The CDR3 DNA reads as TGTGCCTGGAGAAGGGTCTCCTACGAGCAGTACTTC. This codes for CAWRRVSYEQYF.

This clonotype was found many times. Here the CDR3 DNA reads TGTGCCAGCAGTACAGGGGGTCCTGAGGCCAACGTCCTGACTTTC. It is translated as CASSTGGPEANVLTF. The chain links TRBV28 to TRBJ2-6, with 8 bases that match TRBD1. This CDR3 has 15 amino acids. Germline assignment: CDR1 MDHEN and CDR2 SYDVKM. J gave up 6 bases and V 5 bases, and 6 bases lay outside the gene matches.

This clonotype was counted between two and nine times. One end of the junction varies from germline; a read error may be responsible. The chain employs TRBV6-1 and TRBJ1-5; D is undetermined. Germline CDR1 and CDR2: MNHNS and SASEGT. This CDR3 has 15 residues. The CDR3 DNA follows: TGTGCCAGCAGTGAACGGCAATATAGCAATCAGCCCCAGCGTTTT. Amino acids: CASSERQYSNQPQRF.

This clonotype was detected many times. The J gene is TRBJ2-3, the V gene TRBV24-1; TRBD1 might be the D (5 bases). Germline lookup yields CDR1 KGHDR and CDR2 SFDVKD. V was trimmed by 3 bases and J by 3 bases, leaving 18 bases between them. The CDR3 has 17 residues. The CDR3 nucleotides are TGTGCCACCAGTGATGACCCCAGGGTGGGTTGGACAGATACGCAGTATTTT. It specifies CATSDDPRVGWTDTQYF.

This clonotype was counted between two and nine times. V usage is TRBV12-3 or TRBV12-4 and J usage is TRBJ1-4; D ambiguous. The V and J ends lost 10 bases and 0 bases respectively, with 6 bases between them. This CDR3 comprises 12 residues. CDR3 DNA: TGTGCCACGTCCGCAACTAATGAAAAACTGTTTTTT. Translated: CATSATNEKLFF.

This clonotype has more than one count but fewer than ten. A much larger clone is a single base away; this may be a read error. This rearrangement joins TRBV28 to TRBJ2-5; 7 bases line up with TRBD2. V lost 7 bases, J lost 9 bases, and 8 bases stayed unmatched. Germline CDR1 and CDR2: MDHEN and SYDVKM. The CDR3 runs to 12 residues. CDR3 bases: TGTGCCAGCAAAGAGGGAGGGAAGTCCCAGTACTTC. This sequence encodes CASKEGGKSQYF.

Many counts were recorded for this clonotype. V usage is TRBV20-1 and J usage is TRBJ1-2, with 7 bases matching TRBD1. The CDR3 is 14 residues long. Germline loops: CDR1 DFQATT, CDR2 SNEGSKA (reference sequence). The V gene end was trimmed by 4 bases and the J gene end by 3 bases; junction bases not matched to a gene: 8. CDR3 nucleotide sequence: TGCAGTGCTACCTTTAGGGGGCGCGACTATGGCTACACCTTC. Its protein product is CSATFRGRDYGYTF.

This clonotype has ten or more counts. The rearrangement uses TRBV7-2 and TRBJ2-7; 10 bases line up with TRBD2. Germline V gives CDR1 SGHTA, CDR2 FQGNSA. V lost 1 base, J lost 4 bases, and 7 bases stayed unmatched. This CDR3 is 16 amino acids long. CDR3 amino acids: CASSLDPSGSIYEQYF. The CDR3 DNA reads as TGTGCCAGCAGCTTAGACCCTAGCGGGAGCATTTACGAGCAGTACTTC.

This clonotype occurred a few times. CDR3 bases: TGTGCCAGCAGTTACCTCGGCGCTAAGCAGTACTTC. Protein sequence: CASSYLGAKQYF. The chain joins TRBV6-6 to TRBJ2-7; D unresolved. Germline loops: CDR1 MNHNY, CDR2 SVGAGI (reference sequence). The CDR3 spans 12 residues. Between the trimmed V and J ends, which lost 2 bases and 8 bases, there was a span of 10 bases.

The chain uses TRBV9 and TRBJ1-4; perhaps TRBD1 as D (5 bases). The CDR3 extends over 15 amino acids. Trimming left V 3 bases short and J 1 base short, with 10 bases between. In germline, CDR1 is SGDLS, CDR2 YYNGEE. CDR3 sequence reads: CASSAGKGTNEKLFF. CDR3 nucleotide sequence: TGTGCCAGCAGCGCAGGGAAGGGAACTAATGAAAAACTGTTTTTT.

The chain links TRBV4-2 to TRBJ1-3; the D is unclear. V lost 2 bases and J 6 bases, leaving 2 bases between the germline ends. This CDR3 spans 11 amino acids. From germline, CDR1 is LGHNA and CDR2 YNFKEQ. CDR3 bases: TGTGCCAGCAGCCAACCAAACACCATATATTTT. This codes for CASSQPNTIYF.

This clonotype was found many times. The rearrangement links TRBV4-3 to TRBJ2-7; D unresolved. Germline CDR1 is LGHNA and CDR2 is YSLEER. The CDR3 loop spans 13 amino acids. V lost 0 bases and J lost 4, with 7 bases in between. Here the CDR3 DNA reads TGCGCCAGCAGCCAAGATTGGCAGTACGAGCAGTACTTC. The encoded protein is CASSQDWQYEQYF.

This clonotype occurred many times. The V gene is TRBV2, the J gene TRBJ1-2; the D is unclear. V gave up 5 bases and J gave up 8 bases, with 15 bases separating them. CDR1 and CDR2 from the germline V gene are SNHLY and FYNNEI. The length of the CDR3 is 13 residues. The CDR3: CASSRSPGEGYTF. Written as DNA, the CDR3 is TGTGCCAGCAGTCGATCACCGGGAGAAGGCTACACCTTC.

The V gene is TRBV7-6, the J gene TRBJ2-1, with 14 bases matching TRBD2. The V gene end was trimmed by 5 bases and the J gene end by 5 bases; junction bases not matched to a gene: 14. There are 19 residues in the CDR3. Germline V gene lookup returns CDR1 SGHVS and CDR2 FNYEAQ. CDR3 loop: CASSPGTSGSSGVNNEQFF. The CDR3 region has the DNA TGTGCCAGCAGCCCCGGGACTAGCGGGAGTAGCGGGGTAAACAATGAGCAGTTCTTC.